The 8 T cell receptor beta chains below all came from one sample that was sequenced in a study of T cell responses to AZD1222 COVID-19 vaccine. The data were produced by immunoSEQ multiplex PCR, yet TCRdb's version contains in-frame clones alone and is incomplete. The table lists 140,000 to 150,000 clones, about 91% of them singletons. The sample was peripheral blood, taken 28 days after the second AZD1222 dose. The source of these receptors is an adult who received the AZD1222 COVID-19 vaccine.

The rearrangement uses TRBV21-1 and TRBJ1-6. TRBV21-1 is a known pseudogene. The CDR3 is made up of 14 amino acids. The CDR3 region is CASSNRRACSPLHF. Here the CDR3 DNA reads TGTGCCAGCAGCAATCGGCGCGCGTGTTCACCCCTCCACTTT.

V and J are TRBV19 and TRBJ1-1, with 12 bases that match TRBD1. V lost 5 bases and J lost 0; bases outside the gene matches: 7. The CDR3 consists of 17 residues. CDR1 is LNHDA and CDR2 is SQIVND in the germline V gene (reference sequence). CDR3 nucleotides: TGTGCCAGTAGTCCGGGGACAGGGGGCGCGTTGAACACTGAAGCTTTCTTT. Its translation: CASSPGTGGALNTEAFF.

This clone was picked up one time. The gene calls are TRBV6-6 and TRBJ1-2, with D uncertain. Per germline, CDR1 MNHNY and CDR2 SVGAGI (reference sequence). The ends were cut back, 6 bases at V and 2 bases at J, with 13 bases in the middle. The CDR3 sequence is 14 residues long. The CDR3 loop is CASRRQGLNYGYTF. DNA of the CDR3: TGTGCCAGCAGAAGACAAGGCCTGAACTATGGCTACACCTTC.

This sequence joins TRBV27 and TRBJ2-1; TRBD2 matches at 15 bases. Germline trimming cut 5 bases from V and 5 bases from J; bases unmatched to any gene: 7. There are 17 residues in the CDR3. Germline CDR1 is MNHEY and CDR2 is SMNVEV (reference sequence). The DNA for the CDR3 is TGTGCCAGCAGTCCGGGGACTAGCGGGGGGAGGAACAATGAGCAGTTCTTC. Its translation is CASSPGTSGGRNNEQFF.

Only one count was recorded for this clone. The chain couples TRBV5-4 to TRBJ2-1, with 7 bases aligning to TRBD1. V was clipped by 4 bases and J by 9 bases; unmatched bases: 4. The CDR3 extends over 12 amino acids. Per germline, CDR1 SGHNT and CDR2 YYREEE (reference sequence). The CDR3 nucleotides are TGTGCCAGCAGCGGGCACAGGGGTGAGCAGTTCTTC. Its translation is CASSGHRGEQFF.

This sequence joins TRBV5-4 and TRBJ2-7; 9 bases agree with TRBD2. V lost 3 bases to trimming and J lost 6 bases; unmatched junction nucleotides: 16. Germline lookup yields CDR1 SGHNT and CDR2 YYREEE (reference sequence). This CDR3 region has 17 residues. CDR3 loop: CASSWPDWREGHGEQYF. The CDR3 bases are TGTGCCAGCAGCTGGCCCGATTGGCGGGAGGGCCATGGCGAGCAGTACTTC.

The chain is built from TRBV5-4 and TRBJ2-1, with 9 bases aligning to TRBD1. Trimming at V came to 7 bases and at J to 8 bases, leaving 7 bases not matched to a gene. Germline V gene data show CDR1 as SGHNT and CDR2 as YYREEE (reference sequence). The CDR3 runs 13 residues. Written as DNA, the CDR3 is TGTGCCAGCGGAGGACAGGGGCGCGATGAGCAGTTCTTC. The encoded protein is CASGGQGRDEQFF.

This rearrangement joins TRBV7-2 to TRBJ1-3, with D unclear. Trimming left V 6 bases short and J 0 bases short, with 15 bases between. The germline CDR1 and CDR2 sequences are SGHTA and FQGNSA. The CDR3 contains 16 residues. The CDR3 protein is CASSPQARSSGNTIYF. As DNA, the CDR3 is TGTGCCAGCAGTCCCCAGGCGAGGTCCTCTGGAAACACCATATATTTT.